Below are 19 T cell receptor beta chains sequenced from a single sample in a study of regulatory T cells. Study-level points and caveats: In CD3G-deficient patients, conventional CD4+ T cells were enriched for hydrophobic CDR3 residues at positions 6 and 7.

These TCRs are of unknown antigen specificity. The PCR used 52 TRBV and 13 TRBJ primers. Some clones are missing from TCRdb's copy, which holds only in-frame ones; the method was immunoSEQ multiplex PCR. The table records about 23,000 clones, approximately 90% of them present only once. The sample was conventional CD4+ T cells sorted from blood. The receptor source for this set is a child under 18 with CD3G deficiency.

The rearrangement joins TRBV5-1 to TRBJ2-6; 8 nucleotides align to TRBD2. This CDR3 spans 16 amino acids. Trimming at V came to 7 bases and at J to 2 bases, leaving 8 bases not matched to a gene. Germline CDR1 is SGHRS and CDR2 is YFSETQ. DNA of the CDR3: TGCGCCAGCGGCCTCGGGGGACTAGCTGGGGCCAACGTCCTGACTTTC. Protein product: CASGLGGLAGANVLTF.

The gene calls are TRBV7-9 and TRBJ2-2; 7 bases map to TRBD2. The J segment lost 3 bases and the V segment lost 0 bases, leaving 4 bases of the junction unmatched. The CDR3 runs to 16 residues. Germline V gives CDR1 SEHNR, CDR2 FQNEAQ (reference sequence). The CDR3 is CASSLAGGSHTGELFF. DNA of the CDR3: TGTGCCAGCAGCTTAGCGGGAGGGTCCCACACCGGGGAGCTGTTTTTT.

In nucleotides, the CDR3 is TGTGCCAGCTCACCCCGGACAGGGGGCCACGAGCAGTACTTC. Translated: CASSPRTGGHEQYF. V and J are TRBV18 and TRBJ2-7; TRBD1 matches 11 bases. Germline V gene data show CDR1 as KGHSH and CDR2 as LQKENI. V lost 3 bases and J lost 5; bases outside the gene matches: 3. The CDR3 spans 14 residues.

The V call is TRBV28, the J call TRBJ1-1; a weak D match, TRBD1 (5 bases). This CDR3 comprises 14 residues. Germline CDR1 reads MDHEN; CDR2 reads SYDVKM. Trimming left V 7 bases short and J 5 bases short, with 17 bases between. The CDR3 spells CASTATGGRTEAFF. The CDR3 coding sequence is TGTGCCAGCACCGCAACCGGGGGTAGGACTGAAGCTTTCTTT.

DNA of the CDR3: TGTGCCAGCAGTGATATGGGACAGATTTCCTACGAGCAGTACTTC. It codes for CASSDMGQISYEQYF. The chain carries TRBV6-1 and TRBJ2-7; 7 bases agree with TRBD1. Losses at the gene ends were 3 bases for V and 1 base for J; bases not matched to a gene: 6. CDR1 and CDR2 from the germline V gene are MNHNS and SASEGT. This CDR3 has 15 residues.

This chain joins TRBV5-1 and TRBJ2-3, with D maybe TRBD2 (6 bases). Trimming shortened V by 3 bases and J by 1 base, and 9 bases separated the two germline ends. CDR1 is SGHRS, CDR2 YFSETQ, per germline. The length of the CDR3 is 14 residues. The CDR3 bases are TGCGCCAGCAGCTGGGGACTCCGCACAGATACGCAGTATTTT. Translating it yields CASSWGLRTDTQYF.

This clone has only one observation. The chain employs TRBV7-9 and TRBJ1-1; 7 nucleotides align to TRBD1. V shed 5 bases, J shed 5 bases, and the junction held 5 bases outside the gene matches. CDR3 length: 13 amino acids. Germline CDR1 and CDR2: SEHNR and FQNEAQ (reference sequence). This CDR3 is CASSPGQRTEAFF. In nucleotides, the CDR3 is TGTGCCAGCAGCCCGGGACAGAGGACTGAAGCTTTCTTT.

This chain links TRBV28 with TRBJ2-7; 8 bases map to TRBD1. The CDR3 loop spans 14 amino acids. The V segment lost 6 bases and the J segment 6 bases; nucleotides outside the gene matches: 10. The germline gives CDR1 MDHEN, CDR2 SYDVKM. The CDR3 bases are TGTGCCAGCAGCGAACAGGGGGGCCATAGCGAGCAGTACTTC. Translated, it gives CASSEQGGHSEQYF.

The genes are TRBV5-1 and TRBJ2-5, with 8 bases aligning to TRBD1. Germline CDR1 and CDR2: SGHRS and YFSETQ. The CDR3 consists of 14 residues. Germline trimming cut 0 bases from V and 7 bases from J; bases unmatched to any gene: 5. CDR3 DNA: TGCGCCAGCAGCTTGGGACAGGGGACCGGGACCCAGTACTTC. Translation gives CASSLGQGTGTQYF.

V is TRBV6-1 and J is TRBJ2-7; the match to TRBD1 covers 9 bases. V lost 6 bases, J lost 5 bases, and 8 bases stayed unmatched. The CDR3 spans 14 residues. The V gene's germline CDR1 is MNHNS and CDR2 SASEGT. CDR3 sequence (DNA): TGTGCCAGCAGGCCACAGGGGGCTATCAACGAGCAGTACTTC. This encodes CASRPQGAINEQYF.

The chain has TRBV25-1 and TRBJ2-1, with no clear D. V was shortened by 4 bases and J by 5 bases, with 12 bases between the two germline ends. CDR1 MGHDK and CDR2 SYGVNS come from the germline V gene. The CDR3 loop spans 14 amino acids. The DNA of the CDR3 is TGTGCCAGCAGTGGATCTGGGCGCAACAATGAGCAGTTCTTC. Translating gives CASSGSGRNNEQFF.

As regards this clone: Germline and junction disagree at one end, which may indicate a read error. The rearrangement links TRBV11-2 to TRBJ2-7, with D perhaps TRBD2 (5 bases). CDR1 is SGHAT, CDR2 FQNNGV, per germline. CDR3 length: 14 amino acids. The chain's CDR3 is CASSLRLSSHEQYF. The CDR3 coding sequence is TGTGCCAGCAGCTTACGACTATCCTCCCACGAGCAGTACTTC.

The V call is TRBV28, the J call TRBJ2-3, with 7 bases aligning to TRBD2. Germline V gene sequence: CDR1 MDHEN, CDR2 SYDVKM. This CDR3 has 15 amino acids. V was pared by 2 bases and J by 5 bases, with 7 bases of the junction left unmatched. CDR3 DNA sequence: TGTGCCAGCAGTTTAGGTGGGAGCGGGGAAGATACGCAGTATTTT. Encoded protein: CASSLGGSGEDTQYF.

The chain is built from TRBV6-1 and TRBJ2-7; D not certain. V was shortened by 4 bases and J by 6 bases, with 13 bases between the two germline ends. The length of the CDR3 is 13 residues. Germline values: CDR1 MNHNS, CDR2 SASEGT. CDR3 sequence reads: CASSGMRVAEQYF. The CDR3, as DNA: TGTGCCAGCAGTGGGATGCGTGTGGCCGAGCAGTACTTC.

The chain recombines TRBV28 with TRBJ2-2; D is uncertain. Germline V gene sequence: CDR1 MDHEN, CDR2 SYDVKM. This CDR3 contains 13 residues. The ends were cut back, 3 bases at V and 5 bases at J, with 7 bases in the middle. Written as DNA, the CDR3 is TGTGCCAGCAGTTTTGGAGCGACCGGGGAGCTGTTTTTT. Translation gives CASSFGATGELFF.

The chain has TRBV6-5 and TRBJ2-1, with D unresolved. Per the germline V gene, CDR1 is MNHEY and CDR2 is SVGAGI. There are 12 residues in the CDR3. V was pared by 6 bases and J by 9 bases, with 12 bases between. CDR3 nucleotide sequence: TGTGCCAGCAGCAACGATGGGGTTGAGCAGTTCTTC. Translating gives CASSNDGVEQFF.

About this clone: The junction departs from germline at one end; a sequencing error may be responsible. The V call is TRBV20-1, the J call TRBJ2-7, with 7 bases identical to TRBD1. This CDR3 has 11 amino acids. Germline V gene sequence: CDR1 DFQATT, CDR2 SNEGSKA (reference sequence). CDR3 loop: CSAGDRDEQYF. The CDR3 region has the DNA TGCAGTGCTGGAGACAGGGACGAGCAGTACTTC.

The CDR3 DNA is TGTGCCAGCAGTGGTAGGTCTAGCGGGAGAGGGGATGAGCAGTTCTTC. It encodes CASSGRSSGRGDEQFF. The chain couples TRBV6-1 to TRBJ2-1; TRBD2 aligns across 10 bases. Germline CDR1 reads MNHNS; CDR2 reads SASEGT. The CDR3 length is 16 residues. The trim removed 4 bases at V and 8 bases at J, leaving 11 bases unmatched.

The V gene is TRBV9, the J gene TRBJ2-3, with TRBD2 as a possible D gene (6 bases). CDR3 length: 15 amino acids. The germline V and J ends were trimmed by 0 bases and 1 base, with 9 bases remaining between them. The V gene's germline CDR1 is SGDLS and CDR2 YYNGEE. The CDR3 spells CASSVGLGRTDTQYF. For the CDR3, the DNA is TGTGCCAGCAGCGTAGGACTAGGTCGCACAGATACGCAGTATTTT.